One T cell receptor beta chain is described in this entry. J was trimmed by 3 bases and V by 7 bases; bases with no gene match: 9. This CDR3 comprises 15 residues. Germline V gene lookup returns CDR1 SGHRS and CDR2 YFSETQ. The data belong to a study of blood T cells in healthy people across ages. With a J-beta primer mix and a sample-barcoded 5' primer, a second PCR ran 7 to 11 cycles. TCRdb recomputed calls from the 5' RACE reads with MiXCR, one row per CDR3 protein. The table includes approximately 1.5 million distinct CDR3 sequences, about 31% detected once. The sample was blood. This sequence originates from a woman aged 25 to 39 in good health. This sequence joins TRBV5-1 and TRBJ1-4; TRBD1 aligns across 7 bases. The CDR3 DNA is TGCGCCAGCTCCTATGAGGGGGCCCCTAATGAAAAACTGTTTTTT. Amino acids: CASSYEGAPNEKLFF. Full variable domain (rest looked up from reference TRBV5-1 and TRBJ1-4): KAGVTQTPRYLIKTRGQQVTLSCSPISGHRSVSWYQQTPGQGLQFLFEYFSETQRNKGNFPGRFSGRQFSNSRSEMNVSTLELGDSALYLCASSYEGAPNEKLFFGSGTQLSVL.